This TCR beta chain derives from a study of technical replicates of blood from several donors. This CDR3 contains 13 residues. Germline V lookup: CDR1 SGHNT, CDR2 YENEEA. Trimming removed 5 bases from V and 5 bases from J, with 12 bases in between. TCRdb's copy holds only in-frame clones and misses some; the assay was immunoSEQ multiplex PCR. The sample carries approximately 73,000 clones, around 94% recorded once. This clone is a singleton in its sample. This sequence originates from a human donor in good health. This chain links TRBV11-3 with TRBJ2-5; D gene ambiguous. Sequences were obtained from T cells isolated from PBMCs. CDR3 amino acids: CASSRSWLETQYF. The CDR3 DNA reads TGTGCCAGCAGCCGAAGTTGGCTGGAGACCCAGTACTTC.